These 21 T cell receptor beta chains originate from one sample sequenced in a study of response to subunit inactivated influenza vaccine. MiXCR, run by TCRdb on the RT-PCR reads, gives a single entry per CDR3 protein. The sample lists roughly 570,000 distinct CDR3 sequences, roughly 13% occurring once. The sequences come from PBMCs from blood, collected 45 days after vaccination. The origin of the receptors is a man between 45 and 60 years old who received an inactivated influenza vaccine.

The table lists this clonotype with a few counts. The chain joins TRBV5-1 to TRBJ2-3, with no clear D. This CDR3 has 14 residues. Trimming took 2 bases from V and 1 from J, leaving 8 bases between them. Per germline, CDR1 SGHRS and CDR2 YFSETQ. CDR3 in amino acids: CASSFRIGTDTQYF. The DNA for the CDR3 is TGCGCCAGCAGCTTTCGAATCGGCACAGATACGCAGTATTTT.

The chain carries TRBV7-9 and TRBJ2-3; 13 bases map to TRBD2. CDR3 size: 17 residues. Germline values: CDR1 SEHNR, CDR2 FQNEAQ (reference sequence). With V trimmed by 4 bases and J by 0 bases, 4 bases remained unmatched. CDR3 nucleotide sequence: TGTGCCAGCAGCTCTGGACTAGCGGGAGCTAGCACAGATACGCAGTATTTT. This sequence encodes CASSSGLAGASTDTQYF.

This clonotype was seen only a few times. The chain joins TRBV20-1 to TRBJ2-4; possibly TRBD1 or TRBD2 for D (5 bases each). Looked up from germline, CDR1 is DFQATT and CDR2 is SNEGSKA (reference sequence). Trimming removed 3 bases at V and 3 bases at J, with 9 bases between. This CDR3 region has 13 residues. CDR3 bases: TGCAGTGCTAGTTTGGGGGTCAAAAACATTCAGTACTTC. Translating it yields CSASLGVKNIQYF.

The CDR3 DNA reads as TGTGCCAGCAGCTCGACTAGCGGGGGGACGAACACCGGGGAGCTGTTTTTT. It translates to CASSSTSGGTNTGELFF. The J gene is TRBJ2-2, the V gene TRBV6-1; 13 positions match TRBD2. The CDR3 consists of 17 residues. Trimming removed 6 bases from V and 0 bases from J; junction bases left unmatched: 4. The V gene's germline CDR1 is MNHNS and CDR2 SASEGT.

V is TRBV6-1 and J is TRBJ2-1; 8 nucleotides line up with TRBD1. CDR3 length: 14 amino acids. The junction had 4 bases not matched to a gene; V was cut back by 6 bases and J by 3 bases. In germline, CDR1 is MNHNS, CDR2 SASEGT. CDR3 protein: CASRTGTGYNEQFF. Here the CDR3 DNA reads TGTGCCAGCAGAACCGGGACAGGCTACAATGAGCAGTTCTTC.

CDR3 coding DNA: TGTGCCAGCAATCGGGCGGGCCAAGAGACCCAGTACTTC. Protein product: CASNRAGQETQYF. This chain links TRBV6-6 with TRBJ2-5; tentatively, D is TRBD2 (5 bases). V gave up 7 bases and J gave up 1 base, with 10 bases separating them. Germline-derived CDR1 and CDR2 are MNHNY and SVGAGI (reference sequence). CDR3 length equals 13 residues.

This clonotype was found many times. V gene TRBV24-1 combines with J gene TRBJ2-2; D gene uncertain. The CDR3 is made up of 12 amino acids. Trimming removed 6 bases from V and 7 bases from J, with 8 bases in between. The germline V gene encodes CDR1 KGHDR and CDR2 SFDVKD. The CDR3 nucleotides are TGTGCCACCAGTCCCTATTACGGGGAGCTGTTTTTT. As protein: CATSPYYGELFF.

V is TRBV11-1 and J is TRBJ2-6; 9 nucleotides match TRBD2. The CDR3 covers 19 residues. After removal of 2 bases from V and 4 bases from J, the junction contained 12 bases not matched to a gene. Germline assignment: CDR1 SGHAT and CDR2 FQDESV (reference sequence). This chain's CDR3 is CASSLWLLAGPSGANVLTF. The CDR3 region has the DNA TGTGCCAGCAGCTTATGGTTGCTAGCGGGACCTTCGGGGGCCAACGTCCTGACTTTC.

This clonotype was seen ten or more times. The chain couples TRBV7-8 to TRBJ2-1; D not resolved. V lost 4 bases and J lost 5, with 12 bases in between. The CDR3 has 14 amino acids. The germline V gene encodes CDR1 SGHVS and CDR2 FQNEAQ. The CDR3 protein is CASSSRPRHNEQFF. As DNA, the CDR3 is TGTGCCAGCAGCTCCCGGCCGAGGCACAATGAGCAGTTCTTC.

This clonotype was counted a few times. This rearrangement joins TRBV4-1 to TRBJ2-2; D possibly uses TRBD1 or TRBD2 (5 bases each). This CDR3 is built from 18 residues. V was pared by 5 bases and J by 0 bases, with 19 bases between. Germline V gene sequence: CDR1 MGHRA, CDR2 YSYEKL. The CDR3 spells CASSYRDGLYSNTGELFF. The DNA for the CDR3 is TGCGCCAGCAGCTACCGGGACGGACTCTACTCGAACACCGGGGAGCTGTTTTTT.

This clonotype was observed a few times. The J gene is TRBJ1-1, the V gene TRBV7-2, with D unresolved. V dropped 3 bases and J dropped 0 bases, with 17 bases sitting between them. The CDR3 has 17 amino acids. CDR1 is SGHTA and CDR2 is FQGNSA in the germline V gene. The CDR3 sequence is CASSLTFSTRMNTEAFF. The CDR3 DNA follows: TGTGCCAGCAGCTTGACATTCTCCACGAGGATGAACACTGAAGCTTTCTTT.

The table lists this clonotype with a few counts. The chain uses TRBV12-3 or TRBV12-4 and TRBJ1-3, with TRBD1 matching over 7 bases. The CDR3 length is 14 residues. J gave up 2 bases and V 3 bases, and 1 base lay outside the gene matches. The CDR3 DNA sequence: TGTGCCAGCAGTTTCACAGGGGCTGGAAACACCATATATTTT. Residues: CASSFTGAGNTIYF.

This clonotype came up a few times. The chain combines TRBV9 with TRBJ2-7, with 7 nucleotides matching TRBD2. This CDR3 spans 15 amino acids. Looked up from germline, CDR1 is SGDLS and CDR2 is YYNGEE. Unmatched junction bases numbered 14, after V lost 4 bases and J lost 7 bases. The CDR3 region is CASSTGTIGPGEQYF. The CDR3 DNA reads as TGTGCCAGCAGCACCGGGACTATCGGGCCGGGGGAGCAGTACTTC.

This rearrangement joins TRBV11-2 to TRBJ2-5, with TRBD2 matching 12 bases. The junction had 11 bases not matched to a gene; V was cut back by 1 base and J by 5 bases. CDR3 length equals 18 residues. Germline lookup yields CDR1 SGHAT and CDR2 FQNNGV. CDR3 DNA sequence: TGTGCCAGCAGCTTAGTAAGCCTAGCGGGAGGGACCCGGGAGACCCAGTACTTC. Amino acids: CASSLVSLAGGTRETQYF.

In its sample, this clonotype was seen many times. The rearrangement links TRBV20-1 to TRBJ2-5; 12 bases fit TRBD2. The V gene's germline CDR1 is DFQATT and CDR2 SNEGSKA (reference sequence). CDR3 length: 16 residues. The ends lost 3 bases at V and 5 bases at J; junction bases unmatched: 10. The CDR3 DNA reads as TGCAGTGCTAGGTTCCCTAGCGGGGGGGCCAGTGAGACCCAGTACTTC. It yields the protein CSARFPSGGASETQYF.

The genes are TRBV5-1 and TRBJ2-7; D possibly corresponds to TRBD2 (6 bases). Deletions cut 4 bases from V and 9 bases from J, with 26 bases between. CDR3 size: 16 residues. Per germline, CDR1 SGHRS and CDR2 YFSETQ. The CDR3 nucleotides read TGCGCCAGCAGCACCTTTACAGTGGGAGGACTTTCGGCGCAGTACTTC. Translated, it gives CASSTFTVGGLSAQYF.

This clonotype appeared many times. The V and J genes are TRBV12-3 or TRBV12-4 and TRBJ2-2; 11 nucleotides match TRBD1. The V and J ends lost 5 bases and 4 bases, in that order; junction bases with no gene match: 3. The CDR3 consists of 15 residues. The CDR3, as DNA: TGTGCCAGCAGTCTGGACAGGGGGCGCACCGGGGAGCTGTTTTTT. This translates into CASSLDRGRTGELFF.

This clonotype was detected ten times or more. The rearrangement links TRBV30 to TRBJ2-2; 10 bases line up with TRBD1. With V trimmed by 0 bases and J by 5 bases, 3 bases remained unmatched. The CDR3 is 15 amino acids. CDR1 and CDR2 (germline): GTSNPN, SVGIG (reference sequence). CDR3 sequence: CAWSVTGGSTGELFF. The CDR3 DNA follows: TGTGCCTGGAGTGTGACAGGGGGCTCAACCGGGGAGCTGTTTTTT.

This clonotype has ten or more counts. The chain joins TRBV12-3 or TRBV12-4 to TRBJ2-7; TRBD2 aligns across 8 bases. The CDR3 totals 15 residues. Losses at the gene ends were 3 bases for V and 2 bases for J; bases not matched to a gene: 6. The CDR3 region is CASSFGGASAYEQYF. CDR3 bases: TGTGCCAGCAGTTTCGGGGGGGCGAGCGCCTACGAGCAGTACTTC.

This clonotype was found a few times. This CDR3 reads CASSLAGGAEYGYTF. CDR3 DNA: TGCGCCAGCAGCTTAGCAGGGGGCGCCGAATATGGCTACACCTTC. The rearrangement joins TRBV5-1 to TRBJ1-2; 8 bases fit TRBD1. The CDR3 runs 15 residues. Germline lookup yields CDR1 SGHRS and CDR2 YFSETQ. V lost 2 bases and J lost 5; bases outside the gene matches: 8.

The chain joins TRBV7-6 to TRBJ1-6; TRBD1 is a possible D gene (6 bases). The V end was cut by 1 base, the J end by 3 bases, with 31 bases between. Germline CDR1 and CDR2: SGHVS and FNYEAQ. The CDR3 length is 23 residues. The CDR3 coding sequence is TGTGCCAGCAGCTTAGTGCCCAGACAGGTTTCATCTCGAGGCGCTGTCTATAATTCACCCCTCCACTTT. Encoded protein: CASSLVPRQVSSRGAVYNSPLHF.